Included here is one TCR beta chain sequence, with context. The specificity of this receptor is unknown. No clone much larger than this one lies a single base away; base qualities are absent. V is clipped by 7 bases and J by 4 bases, and the sequence between their germline boundaries is 16 bases long. For CDR1 and CDR2, the germline V gene lists MNHNS and SASEGT. Inclusive of the bounding cysteine and phenylalanine, the CDR3 is 14 residues long. Only the CDR3 DNA stays, 42 bases, in frame from base 1. The donors belonged to the validation cohort of approximately 130 subjects, which was separate from the roughly 670-subject first cohort. Library generation was performed with the immunoSEQ multiplex PCR assay. The authors' pipeline ran thus. A statistical classification framework was developed to diagnose cytomegalovirus status using the catalog of TCR beta chain sequences. TCRdb mirrors the immuneACCESS table, restricted to in-frame sequences. Some clones are absent from its copies; in checked studies, under half trace to an unresolved V gene, and the reason for the others is unknown. V, J and clone size are those of that table, while D and trimming were read from the DNA. The sample contains 220,000 or so clones, around four fifths of them found a single time. The ten biggest clones cover roughly 5.7% of the sample.

The data were obtained in a study of cytomegalovirus exposure and HLA in healthy donors (dated by TCRdb to the late 2010s). Turning to the overall study: According to a later analysis, the roughly 130 validation repertoires were produced on the same platform as the approximately 620 repertoires of the first cohort. The study aimed to test whether signatures of past pathogen exposure could be identified by cataloging public T cell receptors. A separate validation cohort of some 130 different subjects was used in addition to the 666-subject first cohort. The study combined high-throughput TCR immunosequencing, statistical association of individual TCRs with disease status, and machine learning to predict cytomegalovirus infection status. Summary of the overall study and its limitations: The authors suggested that the approach could potentially be extended to other disease states and immunological phenotypes. In a later analysis, TCRs clustered in the first cohort were found to also tend to co-occur in the 130 or so validation repertoires, with 94% of cluster scores above 0. The classifier was reported to diagnose cytomegalovirus status with high specificity and sensitivity in both the original and validation cohorts. Three of the identified cytomegalovirus-associated TCR beta chains were confirmed in vitro to be specific for cytomegalovirus antigens. The study gave a list of about 160 TCR beta chains associated with cytomegalovirus. A later analysis lacked HLA typing for the validation cohort, so it scored co-occurrence in that cohort across all 120 or so repertoires. Across donors, most TCR sequences were observed very rarely, whereas some public TCRs were present in many individuals.

Specimen: PBMCs. This receptor was obtained from a woman aged 18-35 years in good health and CMV-seronegative. Recombination joined TRBV6-1 with TRBJ2-5; a tentative D call is TRBD1 (5 bases match). The DNA sequence follows: TGTGCCAGCACCGAAGGGGCACGCCGAGAGACCCAGTACTTC. Translation gives CASTEGARRETQYF.